This T cell receptor beta chain is from a study of beta chain features in type 1 diabetes. General observations from the study: Type 1 diabetes patients showed a moderate but significant shortening of TCRB CDR3s in all four CD4+ subsets. Junctions at VDJ sites from type 1 diabetes patients had fewer insertions and more deletions. Equally in patients and controls, shorter templates might have been favored by PCR.

Researchers reported sorting CD4+ naive, central memory, regulatory and stem cell-like memory cells via CD45RO/CCR7/CD25/CD127/CD95/CD27. The investigators reverse transcribed all of the isolated RNA, so they sequenced expressed TCRB transcripts. The protocol was immunoSEQ multiplex PCR, while the TCRdb copy is restricted to in-frame clones and leaves out a portion. The sample holds 500,000 to 850,000 clones, roughly 13% seen once. The V gene's germline CDR1 is GTSNPN and CDR2 SVGIG (reference sequence). This CDR3 region has 13 residues. Trimming stripped 2 bases from V and 2 bases from J, with 6 bases between. Turning to this clone: Antigen specificity is unknown.

This clonotype was obtained from a man aged 18 to 29 with type 1 diabetes. The chain carries TRBV30 and TRBJ2-2; D ambiguous. The sample was naive CD4+ T cells from blood. CDR3 region: CAWSMTNTGELFF. The DNA of the CDR3 is TGTGCCTGGAGTATGACCAACACCGGGGAGCTGTTTTTT.